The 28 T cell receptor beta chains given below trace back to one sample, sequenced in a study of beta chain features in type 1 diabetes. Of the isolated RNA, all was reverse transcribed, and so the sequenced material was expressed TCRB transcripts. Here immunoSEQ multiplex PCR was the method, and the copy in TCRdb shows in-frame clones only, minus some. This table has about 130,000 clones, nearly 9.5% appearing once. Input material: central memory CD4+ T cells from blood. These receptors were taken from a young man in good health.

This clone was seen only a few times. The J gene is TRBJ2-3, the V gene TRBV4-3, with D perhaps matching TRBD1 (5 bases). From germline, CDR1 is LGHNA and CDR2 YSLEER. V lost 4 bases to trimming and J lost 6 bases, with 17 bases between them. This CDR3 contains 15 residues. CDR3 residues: CASSLAKVGADTQYF. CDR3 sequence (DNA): TGCGCCAGCAGCCTAGCTAAAGTAGGGGCCGATACGCAGTATTTT.

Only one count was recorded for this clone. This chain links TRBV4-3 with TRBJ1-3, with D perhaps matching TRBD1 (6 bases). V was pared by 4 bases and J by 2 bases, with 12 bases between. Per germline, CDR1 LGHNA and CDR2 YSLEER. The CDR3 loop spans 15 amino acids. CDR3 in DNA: TGCGCCAGCAGCCCCACCGGGGACACTGGAAACACCATATATTTT. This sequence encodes CASSPTGDTGNTIYF.

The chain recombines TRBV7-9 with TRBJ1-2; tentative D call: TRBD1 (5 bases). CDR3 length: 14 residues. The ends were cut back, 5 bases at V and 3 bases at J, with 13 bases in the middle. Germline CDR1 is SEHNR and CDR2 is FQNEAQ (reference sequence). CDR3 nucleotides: TGTGCCAGCAGCCCTCGTGGAGGGGACTATGGCTACACCTTC. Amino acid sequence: CASSPRGGDYGYTF. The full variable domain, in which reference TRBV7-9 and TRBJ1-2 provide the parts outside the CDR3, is DTGVSQNPRHKITKRGQNVTFRCDPISEHNRLYWYRQTLGQGPEFLTYFQNEAQLEKSRLLSDRFSAERPKGSFSTLEIQRTEQGDSAMYLCASSPRGGDYGYTFGSGTRLTVV.

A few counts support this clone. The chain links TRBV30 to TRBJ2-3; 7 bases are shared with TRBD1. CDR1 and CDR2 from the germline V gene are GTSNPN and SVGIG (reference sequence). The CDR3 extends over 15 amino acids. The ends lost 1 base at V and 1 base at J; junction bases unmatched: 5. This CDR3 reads CAWSGRDSRTDTQYF. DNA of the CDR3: TGTGCCTGGAGTGGCCGGGACAGTCGCACAGATACGCAGTATTTT.

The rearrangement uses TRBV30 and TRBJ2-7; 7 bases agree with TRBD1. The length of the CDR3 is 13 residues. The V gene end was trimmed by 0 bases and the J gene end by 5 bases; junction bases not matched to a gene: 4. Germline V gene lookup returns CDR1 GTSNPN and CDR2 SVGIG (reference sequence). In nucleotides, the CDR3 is TGTGCCTGGAGTGTGAGACAGGGTGACGAGCAGTACTTC. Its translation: CAWSVRQGDEQYF.

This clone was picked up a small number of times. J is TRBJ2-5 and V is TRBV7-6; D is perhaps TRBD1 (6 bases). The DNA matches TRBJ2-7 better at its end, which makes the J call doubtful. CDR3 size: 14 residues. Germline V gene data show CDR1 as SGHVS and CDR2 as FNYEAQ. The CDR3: CASSLTGFGYEQYF. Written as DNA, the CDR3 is TGTGCCAGCAGCCTGACAGGCTTTGGCTACGAGCAGTACTTC.

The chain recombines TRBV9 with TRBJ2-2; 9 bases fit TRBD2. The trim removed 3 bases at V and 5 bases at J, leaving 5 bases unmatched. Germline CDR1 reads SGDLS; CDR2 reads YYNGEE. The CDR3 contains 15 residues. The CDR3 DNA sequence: TGTGCCAGCAGCGGCGGACTAGCGTGGACCGGGGAGCTGTTTTTT. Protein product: CASSGGLAWTGELFF. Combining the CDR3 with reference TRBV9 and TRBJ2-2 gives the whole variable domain DSGVTQTPKHLITATGQRVTLRCSPRSGDLSVYWYQQSLDQGLQFLIQYYNGEERAKGNILERFSAQQFPDLHSELNLSSLELGDSALYFCASSGGLAWTGELFFGEGSRLTVL.

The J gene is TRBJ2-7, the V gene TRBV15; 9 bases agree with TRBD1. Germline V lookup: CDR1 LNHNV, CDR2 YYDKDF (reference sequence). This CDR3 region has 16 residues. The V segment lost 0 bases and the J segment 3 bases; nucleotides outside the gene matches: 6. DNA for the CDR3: TGTGCCACCAGCAGAGATGGACAGGGGAGAAACTACGAGCAGTACTTC. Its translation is CATSRDGQGRNYEQYF.

The CDR3: CASSQVAPRLAKNIQYF. As DNA, the CDR3 is TGCGCCAGCAGCCAAGTCGCGCCTAGATTAGCCAAAAACATTCAGTACTTC. The chain carries TRBV4-1 and TRBJ2-4; no clear D gene. The germline gives CDR1 MGHRA, CDR2 YSYEKL. V lost 1 base and J lost 0, with 13 bases in between. The length of the CDR3 is 17 residues.

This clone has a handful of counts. CDR3 nucleotide sequence: TGTGCCAGCAGCCTCCTGGTGGGACAACAAGAGACCCAGTACTTC. This encodes CASSLLVGQQETQYF. J is TRBJ2-5 and V is TRBV7-2; D is perhaps TRBD1 (6 bases). The CDR3 has 15 amino acids. The germline V and J ends were trimmed by 5 bases and 2 bases, with 15 bases remaining between them. The germline V gene encodes CDR1 SGHTA and CDR2 FQGNSA.

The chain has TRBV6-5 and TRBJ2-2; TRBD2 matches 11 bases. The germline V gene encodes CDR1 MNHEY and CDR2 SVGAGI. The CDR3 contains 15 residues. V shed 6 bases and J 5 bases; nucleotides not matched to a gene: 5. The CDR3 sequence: CASSQTSGGTGELFF. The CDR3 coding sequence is TGTGCCAGCAGCCAAACTAGCGGGGGAACCGGGGAGCTGTTTTTT.

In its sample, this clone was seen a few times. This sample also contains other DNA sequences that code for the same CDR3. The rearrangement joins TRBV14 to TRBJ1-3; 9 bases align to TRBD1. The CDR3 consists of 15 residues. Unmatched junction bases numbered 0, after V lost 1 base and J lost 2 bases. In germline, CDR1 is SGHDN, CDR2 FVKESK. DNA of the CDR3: TGTGCCAGCAGCCAAGGACAGGGGGCTGGAAACACCATATATTTT. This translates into CASSQGQGAGNTIYF.

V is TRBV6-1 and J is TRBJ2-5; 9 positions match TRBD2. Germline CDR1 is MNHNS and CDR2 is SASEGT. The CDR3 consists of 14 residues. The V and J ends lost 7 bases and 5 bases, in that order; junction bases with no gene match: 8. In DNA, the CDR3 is TGTGCCAGCATTAGGGCGGGGGGGCCGGAGACCCAGTACTTC. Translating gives CASIRAGGPETQYF.

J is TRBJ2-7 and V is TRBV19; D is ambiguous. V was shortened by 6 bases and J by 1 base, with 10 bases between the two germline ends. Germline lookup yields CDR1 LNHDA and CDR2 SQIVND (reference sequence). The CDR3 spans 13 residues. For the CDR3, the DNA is TGTGCCAGTAGCTACCCTTCGTCCTACGAGCAGTACTTC. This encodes CASSYPSSYEQYF.

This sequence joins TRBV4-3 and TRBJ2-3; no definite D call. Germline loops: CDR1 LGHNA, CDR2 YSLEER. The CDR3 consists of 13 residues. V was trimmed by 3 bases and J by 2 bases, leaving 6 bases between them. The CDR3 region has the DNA TGCGCCAGCAGCCATCCAAACACAGATACGCAGTATTTT. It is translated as CASSHPNTDTQYF.

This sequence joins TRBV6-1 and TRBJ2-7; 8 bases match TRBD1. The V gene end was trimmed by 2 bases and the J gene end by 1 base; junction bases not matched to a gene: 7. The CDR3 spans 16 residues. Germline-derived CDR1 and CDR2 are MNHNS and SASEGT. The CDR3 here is CASSETTGVDSYEQYF. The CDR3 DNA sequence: TGTGCCAGCAGTGAAACGACAGGGGTTGATTCCTACGAGCAGTACTTC.

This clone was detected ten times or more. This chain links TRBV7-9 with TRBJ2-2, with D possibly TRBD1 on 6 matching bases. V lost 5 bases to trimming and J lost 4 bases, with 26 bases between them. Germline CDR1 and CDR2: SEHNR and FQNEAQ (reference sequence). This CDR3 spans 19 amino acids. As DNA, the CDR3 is TGTGCCAGCAGCCCGGACAGACTAAACCCCTCAAGGTCCACCGGGGAGCTGTTTTTT. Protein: CASSPDRLNPSRSTGELFF.

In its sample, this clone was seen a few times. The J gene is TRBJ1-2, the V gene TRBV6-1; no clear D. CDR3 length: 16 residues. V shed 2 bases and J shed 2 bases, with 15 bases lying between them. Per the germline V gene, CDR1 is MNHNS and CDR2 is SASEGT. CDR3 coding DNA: TGTGCCAGCAGTGAAAAACCCATGACACCGAACTATGGCTACACCTTC. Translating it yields CASSEKPMTPNYGYTF.

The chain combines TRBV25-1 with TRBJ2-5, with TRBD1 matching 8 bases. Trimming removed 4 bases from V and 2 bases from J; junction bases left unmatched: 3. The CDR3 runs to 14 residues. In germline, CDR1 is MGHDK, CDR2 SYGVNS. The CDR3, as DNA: TGTGCCAGCAGTGCGGACAGGGCTCAAGAGACCCAGTACTTC. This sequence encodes CASSADRAQETQYF. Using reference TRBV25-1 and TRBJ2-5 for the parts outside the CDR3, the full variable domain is EADIYQTPRYLVIGTGKKITLECSQTMGHDKMYWYQQDPGMELHLIHYSYGVNSTEKGDLSSESTVSRIRTEHFPLTLESARPSHTSQYLCASSADRAQETQYFGPGTRLLVL.

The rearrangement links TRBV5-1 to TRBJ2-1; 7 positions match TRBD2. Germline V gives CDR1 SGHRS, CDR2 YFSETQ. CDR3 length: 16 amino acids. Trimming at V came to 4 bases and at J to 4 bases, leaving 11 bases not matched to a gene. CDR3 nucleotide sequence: TGCGCCAGCAGCCCGGCCGCCGGGACTACGTACAATGAGCAGTTCTTC. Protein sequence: CASSPAAGTTYNEQFF.

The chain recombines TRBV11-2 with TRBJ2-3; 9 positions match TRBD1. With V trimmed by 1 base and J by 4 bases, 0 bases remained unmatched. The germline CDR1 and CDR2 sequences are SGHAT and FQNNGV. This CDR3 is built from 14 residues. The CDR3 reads CASSLGTGADTQYF. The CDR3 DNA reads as TGTGCCAGCAGCTTAGGGACAGGGGCAGATACGCAGTATTTT.

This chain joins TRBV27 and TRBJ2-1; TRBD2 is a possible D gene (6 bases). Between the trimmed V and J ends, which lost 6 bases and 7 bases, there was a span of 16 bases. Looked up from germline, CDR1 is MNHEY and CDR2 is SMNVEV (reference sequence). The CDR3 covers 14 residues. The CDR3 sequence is CASRTRAGGNEQFF. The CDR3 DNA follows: TGTGCCAGCAGGACTAGGGCAGGAGGAAATGAGCAGTTCTTC.

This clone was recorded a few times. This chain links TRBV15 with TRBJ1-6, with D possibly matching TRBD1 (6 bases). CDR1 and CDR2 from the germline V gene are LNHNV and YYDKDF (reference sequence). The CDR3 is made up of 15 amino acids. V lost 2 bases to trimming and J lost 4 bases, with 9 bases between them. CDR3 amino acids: CATSRLGQYNSPLHF. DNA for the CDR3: TGTGCCACCAGCAGATTAGGACAGTATAATTCACCCCTCCACTTT.

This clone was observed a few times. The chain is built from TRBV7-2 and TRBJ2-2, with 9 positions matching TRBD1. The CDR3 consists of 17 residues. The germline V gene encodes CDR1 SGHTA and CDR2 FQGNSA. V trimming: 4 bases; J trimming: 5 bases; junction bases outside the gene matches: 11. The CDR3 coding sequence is TGTGCCAGCAGCTCAGGACCACAGGGGGCGCTTACCGGGGAGCTGTTTTTT. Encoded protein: CASSSGPQGALTGELFF.

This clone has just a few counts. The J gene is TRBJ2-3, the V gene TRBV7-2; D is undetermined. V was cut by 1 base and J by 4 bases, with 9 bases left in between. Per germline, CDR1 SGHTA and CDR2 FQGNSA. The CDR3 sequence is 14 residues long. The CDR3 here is CASSLGISPDTQYF. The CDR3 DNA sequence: TGTGCCAGCAGCTTAGGAATTAGCCCAGATACGCAGTATTTT.

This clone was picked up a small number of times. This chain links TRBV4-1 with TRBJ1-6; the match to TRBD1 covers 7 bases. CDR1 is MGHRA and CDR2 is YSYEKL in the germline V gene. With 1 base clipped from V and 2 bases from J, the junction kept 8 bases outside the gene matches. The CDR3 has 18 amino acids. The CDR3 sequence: CASSQAGPGQAYNSPLHF. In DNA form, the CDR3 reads TGCGCCAGCAGCCAAGCGGGGCCAGGACAGGCCTATAATTCACCCCTCCACTTT.

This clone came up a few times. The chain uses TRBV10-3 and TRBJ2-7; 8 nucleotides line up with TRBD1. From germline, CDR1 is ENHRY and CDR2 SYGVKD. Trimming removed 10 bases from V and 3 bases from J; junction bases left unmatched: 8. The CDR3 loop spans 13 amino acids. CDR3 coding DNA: TGTGCCAGCACGGGACAGGTCGACTACGAGCAGTACTTC. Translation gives CASTGQVDYEQYF.

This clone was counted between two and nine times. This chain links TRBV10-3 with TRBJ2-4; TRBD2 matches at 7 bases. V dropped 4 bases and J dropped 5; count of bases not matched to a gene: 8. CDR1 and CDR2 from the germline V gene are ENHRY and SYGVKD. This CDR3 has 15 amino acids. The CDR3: CAISVEGGTQNIQYF. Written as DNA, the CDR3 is TGTGCCATCAGTGTGGAGGGAGGGACCCAAAACATTCAGTACTTC.